The sequence of this T cell receptor beta chain was determined in a study of T cell changes during pregnancy in multiple sclerosis. V gave up 1 base and J gave up 2 bases, with 23 bases separating them. CDR1 and CDR2 from the germline V gene are GTSNPN and SVGIG (reference sequence). This CDR3 comprises 18 residues. Some clones are missing from TCRdb's copy, which holds only in-frame ones; the method was immunoSEQ multiplex PCR. Of some 100,000 clones detected, roughly 93% appear once; the ten largest clones hold around 0.9%. The V and J genes are TRBV30 and TRBJ1-2; D may be TRBD1 (5 bases). This receptor was obtained from a female donor with multiple sclerosis, enrolled in a pregnancy study. The specimen comprised peripheral blood, sampled before pregnancy. The CDR3 sequence is CAWSDRGVRRPLNYGYTF. CDR3 DNA sequence: TGTGCCTGGAGTGACCGGGGGGTCAGGAGGCCCTTAAACTATGGCTACACCTTC.